The rows below give T cell receptor beta chains drawn from one sample of a study of CD8 T cells in ankylosing spondylitis. TCRdb re-called the 5' RACE reads through MiXCR, storing one row per CDR3 protein. Of tens of thousands of distinct CDR3 sequences listed, roughly 6.1% are singletons. Sequenced material: synovial fluid, either unsorted or a sorted T cell fraction (not recorded which). The receptor source for this set is a male donor with ankylosing spondylitis. Both conserved end residues are part of each CDR3.

>TRBV7-3
CASRPDRRREQYF
>TRBV28
CASSPLRRAQYF
>TRBV10-3
CAISVGVGLGETQYF
>TRBV11-3
CASSLRGSHNEQFF
>TRBV18
CASSPLSGVAFF
>TRBV13
CASSRPGLAGGPAPSEQYF
>TRBV7-2
CASSSKGGRYEQYF
>TRBV19
CASSTQPGLPQETQYF
>TRBV28
CASSEAGVDEQYF
>TRBV7-8
CASSPDGVSNQPQHF
>TRBV2
CAISGTSGSYEQYF
>TRBV7-2
CASSSGGWSGNTIYF
>TRBV13
CASSPFTAAQYF
>TRBV12-3/TRBV12-4
CASSLLGDGEKLFF
>TRBV28
CATFPGTANEKLFF
>TRBV13
CASSSGTRGATQYF
>TRBV6-1
CASRGRLANYNEQFF
>TRBV12-3/TRBV12-4
CASSYSTFGMQGSYEQYF
>TRBV4-3
CASSQDAIRAGNEQFF
>TRBV7-9
CASSPRLVADTQYF
>TRBV7-3
CASSLADRFEQYF
>TRBV12-3/TRBV12-4
CASSSERGQYF
>TRBV29-1
CSVEVGAEAFF
>TRBV7-3
CASSRDGTNTGELFF
>TRBV4-3
CASSQAGQGHSPLHF
>TRBV3-1
CASSQGQFAPAFF
>TRBV14
CASSGQGNHYEQYF
>TRBV12-3/TRBV12-4
CASRRAGVGELFF
>TRBV12-3/TRBV12-4
CASNLRDRANTGELFF
>TRBV7-2
CASSLGDPDTQYF
>TRBV11-3
CASSSNNQPQHF
>TRBV15
CATSRDFSGELFF
>TRBV10-2
CTSSEVPVSEQFF
>TRBV7-3
CASSFLGITDTQYF
>TRBV10-3
CAIRGSQGAGEQYF
>TRBV4-3
CASSQEGRDFEPLHF
>TRBV18
CASSPPSRNAGELFF
>TRBV9
CASSVEGSGNTIYF
>TRBV19
CASSIVKAGAGYYNEQFF